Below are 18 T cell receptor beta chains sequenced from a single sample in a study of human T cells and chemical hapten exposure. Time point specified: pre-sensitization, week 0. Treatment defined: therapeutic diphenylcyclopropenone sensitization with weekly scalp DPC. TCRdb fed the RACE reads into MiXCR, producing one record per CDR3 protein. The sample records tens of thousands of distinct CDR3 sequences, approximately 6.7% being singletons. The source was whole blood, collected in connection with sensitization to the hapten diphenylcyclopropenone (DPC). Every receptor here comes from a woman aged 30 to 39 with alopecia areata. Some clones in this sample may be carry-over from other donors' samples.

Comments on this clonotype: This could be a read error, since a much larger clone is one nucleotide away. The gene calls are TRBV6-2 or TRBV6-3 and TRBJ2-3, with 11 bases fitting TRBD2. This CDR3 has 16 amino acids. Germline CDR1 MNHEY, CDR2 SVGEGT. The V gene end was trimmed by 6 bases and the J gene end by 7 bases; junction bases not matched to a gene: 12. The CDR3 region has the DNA TGTGCCAGCAGCCAGGGACTAGCGGCTACGGGGCATACGCAGTATTTT. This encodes CASSQGLAATGHTQYF.

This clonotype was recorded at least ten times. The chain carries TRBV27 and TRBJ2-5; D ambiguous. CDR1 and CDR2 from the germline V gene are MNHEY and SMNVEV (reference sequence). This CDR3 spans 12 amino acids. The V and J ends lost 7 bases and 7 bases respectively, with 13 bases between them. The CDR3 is CASTTKRGTQYF. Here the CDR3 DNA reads TGTGCCAGCACCACGAAGCGAGGGACCCAGTACTTC.

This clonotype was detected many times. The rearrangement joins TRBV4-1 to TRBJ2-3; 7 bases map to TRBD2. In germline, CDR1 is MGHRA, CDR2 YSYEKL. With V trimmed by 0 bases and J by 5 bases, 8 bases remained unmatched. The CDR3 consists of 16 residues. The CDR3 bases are TGCGCCAGCAGCCAAGAGGAGCGGGGTAACGGAGATACGCAGTATTTT. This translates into CASSQEERGNGDTQYF.

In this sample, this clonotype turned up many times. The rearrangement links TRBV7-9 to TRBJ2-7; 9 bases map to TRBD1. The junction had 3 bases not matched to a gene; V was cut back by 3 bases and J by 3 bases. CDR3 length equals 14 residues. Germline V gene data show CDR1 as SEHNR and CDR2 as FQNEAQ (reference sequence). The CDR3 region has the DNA TGTGCCAGCAGCTTGGGGGGACAGGGCTACGAGCAGTACTTC. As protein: CASSLGGQGYEQYF.

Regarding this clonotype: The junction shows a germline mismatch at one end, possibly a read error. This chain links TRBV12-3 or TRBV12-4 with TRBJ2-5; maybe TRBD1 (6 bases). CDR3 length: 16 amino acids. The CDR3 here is CASSLVGHRAQDTQYF. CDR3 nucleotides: TGTGCCAGCAGTTTAGTGGGACATAGGGCGCAAGATACCCAGTACTTC.

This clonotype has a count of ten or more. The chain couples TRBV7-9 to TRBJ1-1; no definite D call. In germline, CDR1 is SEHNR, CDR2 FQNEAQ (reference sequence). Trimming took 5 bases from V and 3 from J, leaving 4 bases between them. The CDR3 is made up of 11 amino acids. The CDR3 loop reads CASSRYTEAFF. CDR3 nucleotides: TGTGCCAGCAGCCGATACACTGAAGCTTTCTTT.

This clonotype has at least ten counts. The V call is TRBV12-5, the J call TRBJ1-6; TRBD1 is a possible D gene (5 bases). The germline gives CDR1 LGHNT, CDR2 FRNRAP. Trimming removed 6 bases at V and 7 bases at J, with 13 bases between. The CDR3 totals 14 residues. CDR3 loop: CASGPRGWNSPLHF. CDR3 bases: TGTGCTAGTGGCCCGAGGGGCTGGAATTCACCCCTCCACTTT.

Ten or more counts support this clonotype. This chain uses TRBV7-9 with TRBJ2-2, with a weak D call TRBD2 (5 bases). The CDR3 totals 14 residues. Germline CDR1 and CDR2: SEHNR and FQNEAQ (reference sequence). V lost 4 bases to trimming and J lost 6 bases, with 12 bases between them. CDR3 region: CASSSHRESGELFF. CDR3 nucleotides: TGTGCCAGCAGCTCCCATAGGGAGTCCGGGGAGCTGTTTTTT.

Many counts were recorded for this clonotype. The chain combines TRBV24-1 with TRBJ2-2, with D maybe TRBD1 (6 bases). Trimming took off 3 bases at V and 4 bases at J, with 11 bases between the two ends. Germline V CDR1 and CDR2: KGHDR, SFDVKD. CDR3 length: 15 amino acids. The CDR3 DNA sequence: TGTGCCACCAGTGATCCTCGACAGGCCACCGGGGAGCTGTTTTTT. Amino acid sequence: CATSDPRQATGELFF.

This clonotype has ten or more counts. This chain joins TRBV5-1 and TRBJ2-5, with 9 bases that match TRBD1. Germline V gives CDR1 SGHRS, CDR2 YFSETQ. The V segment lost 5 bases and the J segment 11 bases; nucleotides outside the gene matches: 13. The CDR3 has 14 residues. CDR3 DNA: TGCGCCAGCAGGAAAACAGGGGGCGAAAGGCCTCAGTACTTC. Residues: CASRKTGGERPQYF.

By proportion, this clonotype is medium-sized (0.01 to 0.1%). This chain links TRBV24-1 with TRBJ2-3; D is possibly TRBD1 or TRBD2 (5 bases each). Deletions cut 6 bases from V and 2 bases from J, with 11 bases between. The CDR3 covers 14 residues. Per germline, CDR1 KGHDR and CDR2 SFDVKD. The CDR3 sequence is CATSKGSPTDTQYF. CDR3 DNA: TGTGCCACCAGTAAGGGGAGCCCCACAGATACGCAGTATTTT.

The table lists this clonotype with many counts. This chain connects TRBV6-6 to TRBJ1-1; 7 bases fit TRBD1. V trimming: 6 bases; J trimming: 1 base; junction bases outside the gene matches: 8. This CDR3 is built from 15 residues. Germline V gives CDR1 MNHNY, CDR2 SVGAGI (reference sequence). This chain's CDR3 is CASSPTGATNTEAFF. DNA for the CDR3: TGTGCCAGCAGCCCTACAGGGGCAACGAACACTGAAGCTTTCTTT.

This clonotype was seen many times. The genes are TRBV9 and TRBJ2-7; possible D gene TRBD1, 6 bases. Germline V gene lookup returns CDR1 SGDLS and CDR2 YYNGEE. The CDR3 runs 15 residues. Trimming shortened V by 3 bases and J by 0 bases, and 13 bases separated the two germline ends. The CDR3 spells CASSASWGLSYEQYF. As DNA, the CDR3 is TGTGCCAGCAGCGCTTCGTGGGGGCTCTCCTACGAGCAGTACTTC.

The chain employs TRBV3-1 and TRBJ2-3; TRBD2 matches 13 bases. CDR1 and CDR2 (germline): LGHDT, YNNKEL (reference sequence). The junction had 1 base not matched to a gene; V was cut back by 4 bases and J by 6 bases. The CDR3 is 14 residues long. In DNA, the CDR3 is TGTGCCAGCAGCCTGACTAGCGGGGGGGATACGCAGTATTTT. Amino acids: CASSLTSGGDTQYF.

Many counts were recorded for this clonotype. The CDR3: CASSRVRGPNTGELFF. CDR3 sequence (DNA): TGTGCCAGCAGCCGCGTAAGGGGACCGAACACCGGGGAGCTGTTTTTT. The V gene is TRBV3-1, the J gene TRBJ2-2; TRBD1 or TRBD2 may be the D gene (5 bases each). Germline-derived CDR1 and CDR2 are LGHDT and YNNKEL (reference sequence). Trimming cost V 4 bases and J 0 bases, with 12 bases left between them. This CDR3 spans 16 amino acids.

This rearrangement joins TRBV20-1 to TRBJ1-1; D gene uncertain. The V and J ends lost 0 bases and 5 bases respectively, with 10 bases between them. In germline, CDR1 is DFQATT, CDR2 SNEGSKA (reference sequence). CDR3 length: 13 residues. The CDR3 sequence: CSARDRGGTEAFF. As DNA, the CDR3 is TGCAGTGCTAGAGATAGAGGAGGGACTGAAGCTTTCTTT.

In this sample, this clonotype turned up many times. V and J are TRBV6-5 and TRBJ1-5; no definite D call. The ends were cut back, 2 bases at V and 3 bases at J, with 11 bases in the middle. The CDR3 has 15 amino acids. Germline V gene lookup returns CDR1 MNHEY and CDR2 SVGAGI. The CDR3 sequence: CASSYDRSLNQPQHF. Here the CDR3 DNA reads TGTGCCAGCAGTTACGATAGGTCCCTCAATCAGCCCCAGCATTTT.

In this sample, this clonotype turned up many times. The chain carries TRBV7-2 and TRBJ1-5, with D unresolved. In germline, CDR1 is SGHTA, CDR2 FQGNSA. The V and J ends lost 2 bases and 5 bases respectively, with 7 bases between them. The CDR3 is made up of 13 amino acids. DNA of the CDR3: TGTGCCAGCAGCTTATGGAGGGATCAGCCCCAGCATTTT. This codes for CASSLWRDQPQHF.